This paragraph reports one TCR beta chain. This clone's antigen is unknown. The input lacks base qualities; no much larger clone sits a single base away. The record originates from a study of long-term antiretroviral therapy in people with HIV (dated by TCRdb to 2021 to 2024). Regarding the research as a whole: The earliest samples were collected roughly a decade before the 2015 WHO recommendation for immediate ART, at a time when ART was usually postponed until CD4 counts fell. This retrospective serial study examined whether starting ART and sustained HIV suppression were associated with changes in the composition and diversity of the TRB repertoire in peripheral blood. The cohort contributed about 200 cryopreserved PBMC samples from a few dozen adults with confirmed HIV infection, collected serially over a mean of approximately 6 years (range 1-12). Among the 25 to 30 participants with HIV, eleven were female. No cross-contamination during QIAcube processing was shown when test extractions of a monoclonal T-cell line were performed alongside around 30 polyclonal samples. The investigation overall reported the following: ART initiation was associated with a significant increase in TRB diversity, but diversity stayed significantly below transplant donor controls even after long-term ART. Inferences about post-ART repertoire changes are limited because no data were available on ART adherence, viral resistance or therapy changes. The repertoire was dominated across all time points by expanded TRB clones identified before ART initiation, although this dominance was seen to fluctuate and to decrease in many PLHIV after ART. Because cell numbers in pre-ART samples were limited, unsorted PBMC were profiled instead of sorted CD4+ and CD8+ T cells. Samples dated from 2004 to 2017, and the ART regimens used may be less effective than current ones. Because PBMC availability was limited, only the TCR beta chain was sequenced, with no alpha chain pairing. HIV repertoires had narrower CDR3 length ranges than controls, and the network structure suggested an antigen-experienced repertoire that shifted only slightly toward naive after ART.

Sequencing of the TRB variable region was done with the immunoSEQ hsTCRB v3.0 assay at survey level resolution. TRB sequencing targeted a depth of roughly 35,000-55,000 T-cell genomes per sample. TRB libraries were pooled and sequenced on an Illumina MiSeq using a v3 150-cycle kit. From the authors' description of their analysis: Repertoire analysis was run in R within a reproducible Nextflow workflow that covered QC, data transformation and analysis. LymphoSeq2, an R package for AIRR-Seq data exploration, was used to implement custom analyses. A few samples yielding fewer than 5000 total TRB sequences were excluded, leaving about 190 analyzed HIV repertoires. Of the approximately 190 retained HIV repertoires, about 60 were collected before and approximately 130 after ART initiation. Repertoires were downsampled to 5000 TRB nucleotide sequences, and summary statistics were averaged over 100 downsampling iterations. TRB sequences were retained for analysis only if CDR3 regions of at least seven amino acids were present. A Shannon entropy-derived clonality score and the Gini coefficient were used to measure diversity. In repertoire networks, the top 5000 CDR3 amino acid sequences were linked whenever an edit distance of one separated two sequences. For TRB CDR3 amino acid sequences, antigen specificity groups and MHC restriction were predicted with GLIPH2. To flag known associations with CMV, EBV, HIV or tissue antigens, CDR3 amino acid sequences were compared against VDJdb and McPAS-TCR. Pre-ART, post-ART and control groups were compared with Wilcoxon signed-rank tests and Holm-Bonferroni correction. The immuneACCESS repertoire file appears here via TCRdb, limited to in-frame rearrangements. These files lack a portion of the clones; in checked studies, under half of the deficit traces to unresolved V genes, and the cause of the others is not known. For V, J and clone size, that table is used; D and trimming come from the DNA. The sample records around 28,000 clones, 75% to 90% of which are singletons. The ten largest clonotypes hold approximately 10% of the sample.

Inclusion was restricted to participants for whom at least one PBMC sample before ART initiation and at least two post-ART samples were available. Every participant with HIV received treatment in the United States of America. Cryopreserved samples of about 0.95-10 million PBMC were thawed and washed before DNA extraction. At the time of the earliest PBMC sample for each participant with HIV, ages ranged from about 23 to 60 years. PBMC samples were contributed by each participant from 1-4 timepoints before ART initiation and 2-8 timepoints after ART initiation, with a median of 7 samples. Serial HIV viral load, CD4+ T-cell count, ART history and demographic data were obtained for every participant. Genomic DNA was extracted from unsorted PBMC with a Qiagen kit on a QIAcube, processed in batches of 12 samples. The sequenced sample was unsorted PBMCs, obtained almost 2.9 years after starting antiretroviral therapy. This sequence was found in a man aged 25-45 years with HIV.

The CDR3 corresponds to CASSIVGGSDTEAFF. The nucleotide sequence reads as follows: TGTGCCAGTAGTATAGTGGGAGGGTCGGACACTGAAGCTTTCTTT. The rearrangement combines TRBV19 with TRBJ1-1; the D gene cannot be resolved reliably. From its cysteine to its phenylalanine, the CDR3 spans 15 amino acids. Only the CDR3 DNA stays, 45 bases, in frame from base 1. CDR1 and CDR2 are drawn from the germline V gene (reference sequence): LNHDA, SQIVND. V gives up 1 base and J gives up 3 bases, and the segment between their germline ends measures 12 bases. The CDR3 plus the reference TRBV19 and TRBJ1-1 genes for the other parts give the full variable domain: DGGITQSPKYLFRKEGQNVTLSCEQNLNHDAMYWYRQDPGQGLRLIYYSQIVNDFQKGDIAEGYSVSREKKESFPLTVTSAQKNPTAFYLCASSIVGGSDTEAFFGQGTRLTVV.